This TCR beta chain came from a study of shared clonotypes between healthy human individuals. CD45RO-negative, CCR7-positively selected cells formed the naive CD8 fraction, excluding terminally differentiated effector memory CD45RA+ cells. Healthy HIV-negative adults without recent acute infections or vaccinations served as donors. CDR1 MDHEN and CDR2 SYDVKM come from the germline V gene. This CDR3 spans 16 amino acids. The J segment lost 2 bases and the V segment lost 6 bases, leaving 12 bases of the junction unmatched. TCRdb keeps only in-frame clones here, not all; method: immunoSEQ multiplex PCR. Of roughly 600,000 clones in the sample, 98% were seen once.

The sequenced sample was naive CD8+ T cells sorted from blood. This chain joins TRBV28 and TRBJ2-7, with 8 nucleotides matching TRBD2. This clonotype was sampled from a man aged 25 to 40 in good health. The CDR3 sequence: CASSLPGGPSTYEQYF. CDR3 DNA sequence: TGTGCCAGCAGCCTACCGGGGGGGCCATCGACCTACGAGCAGTACTTC.